Each of the 23 T cell receptor beta chains below was sequenced from the same sample in a study of beta chain features in type 1 diabetes. Their specific antigens are unknown. Findings and caveats of the study: Shorter TCRB CDR3s, moderately but significantly so, were found in Type 1 diabetes patients in all four CD4+ subsets.

Since all of the isolated RNA was reverse transcribed, expressed TCRB transcripts were what got sequenced. Only in-frame clones appear in the TCRdb table, and some are missing; sequencing was by immunoSEQ multiplex PCR. The sample holds about 340,000 clones, around 9.7% seen once. The specimen sequenced was central memory CD4+ T cells from blood. The receptors were gathered from a man younger than 45 with type 1 diabetes.

V gene TRBV7-2 combines with J gene TRBJ2-1; 8 nucleotides match TRBD2. There are 15 residues in the CDR3. Germline CDR1 reads SGHTA; CDR2 reads FQGNSA. V was clipped by 6 bases and J by 4 bases; unmatched bases: 8. The CDR3 here is CASRDRGTRYNEQFF. The DNA of the CDR3 is TGTGCCAGCAGGGACCGCGGGACTAGATACAATGAGCAGTTCTTC.

This clone turned up a few times. This sequence joins TRBV28 and TRBJ1-1; D unclear. The CDR3 extends over 12 amino acids. Per the germline V gene, CDR1 is MDHEN and CDR2 is SYDVKM. Trimming took off 6 bases at V and 3 bases at J, with 8 bases between the two ends. CDR3 in DNA: TGTGCCAGCAGATTAGCTGACACTGAAGCTTTCTTT. Translation gives CASRLADTEAFF.

The chain joins TRBV7-8 to TRBJ1-4; 10 positions agree with TRBD1. CDR1 and CDR2 from the germline V gene are SGHVS and FQNEAQ. This CDR3 comprises 17 residues. Trimming took 5 bases from V and 7 from J; bases not matched to a gene: 13. The DNA for the CDR3 is TGTGCCAGCAGCCAAGGGACAGGGGATCTGGGGATTGAAAAACTGTTTTTT. This sequence encodes CASSQGTGDLGIEKLFF.

The chain couples TRBV4-3 to TRBJ1-5; perhaps TRBD1 as D (6 bases). Deletions cut 4 bases from V and 7 bases from J, with 17 bases between. The V gene's germline CDR1 is LGHNA and CDR2 YSLEER. The CDR3 has 15 amino acids. The CDR3 nucleotides are TGCGCCAGCAGCCGAGAGCCAGGGGCCGGACAGCCCCAGCATTTT. Protein sequence: CASSREPGAGQPQHF.

The chain uses TRBV27 and TRBJ2-3; 7 positions match TRBD1. There are 17 residues in the CDR3. Trimming took 5 bases from V and 4 from J; bases not matched to a gene: 15. Germline V gives CDR1 MNHEY, CDR2 SMNVEV (reference sequence). The CDR3 sequence: CASSPRIDRVDPDTQYF. The CDR3 DNA sequence: TGTGCCAGCAGTCCCCGAATTGACAGGGTTGACCCAGATACGCAGTATTTT.

The chain uses TRBV9 and TRBJ2-3, with 10 positions matching TRBD2. This CDR3 has 18 residues. V was clipped by 3 bases and J by 1 base; unmatched bases: 11. The germline V gene encodes CDR1 SGDLS and CDR2 YYNGEE. CDR3 coding DNA: TGTGCCAGCAGCGCCTACCCCCCCGGGACTAGCGGCACAGATACGCAGTATTTT. Amino acid sequence: CASSAYPPGTSGTDTQYF. The whole variable domain, filled in from reference TRBV9 and TRBJ2-3, reads DSGVTQTPKHLITATGQRVTLRCSPRSGDLSVYWYQQSLDQGLQFLIQYYNGEERAKGNILERFSAQQFPDLHSELNLSSLELGDSALYFCASSAYPPGTSGTDTQYFGPGTRLTVL.

This clone was detected a few times. This chain links TRBV5-6 with TRBJ1-6, with no clear D. Germline CDR1 is SGHDT and CDR2 is YYEEEE. V was cut by 0 bases and J by 9 bases, with 13 bases left in between. The CDR3 consists of 15 residues. The CDR3 DNA reads as TGTGCCAGCAGCTTGGCCGGCGGGGAAGGTTCACCCCTCCACTTT. It translates to CASSLAGGEGSPLHF.

This clone was detected only a few times. The V gene is TRBV14, the J gene TRBJ2-5; 9 bases match TRBD2. Trimming at V came to 3 bases and at J to 6 bases, leaving 5 bases not matched to a gene. The CDR3 totals 14 residues. Looked up from germline, CDR1 is SGHDN and CDR2 is FVKESK. In DNA form, the CDR3 reads TGTGCCAGCAGCCAGGCTAGCGGGATTCAGACCCAGTACTTC. Its protein product is CASSQASGIQTQYF.

This clone has a handful of counts. This chain uses TRBV4-3 with TRBJ2-5; 8 nucleotides align to TRBD1. The CDR3 is made up of 16 amino acids. From germline, CDR1 is LGHNA and CDR2 YSLEER. The V and J ends lost 0 bases and 4 bases, in that order; junction bases with no gene match: 7. CDR3 in DNA: TGCGCCAGCAGCCAAGAAGCCAGGGGGCCCGGAGAGACCCAGTACTTC. Its protein product is CASSQEARGPGETQYF.

This clone was seen only a few times. The V call is TRBV5-1, the J call TRBJ2-3, with TRBD2 matching 9 bases. The length of the CDR3 is 16 residues. V trimming: 3 bases; J trimming: 6 bases; junction bases outside the gene matches: 11. The V gene's germline CDR1 is SGHRS and CDR2 YFSETQ. The CDR3 loop is CASSSILAGREDTQYF. The CDR3 DNA reads TGCGCCAGCAGCTCGATTCTAGCGGGGCGAGAGGATACGCAGTATTTT. Supplemented by reference TRBV5-1 and TRBJ2-3, the full variable domain reads KAGVTQTPRYLIKTRGQQVTLSCSPISGHRSVSWYQQTPGQGLQFLFEYFSETQRNKGNFPGRFSGRQFSNSRSEMNVSTLELGDSALYLCASSSILAGREDTQYFGPGTRLTVL.

This clone was counted once. V is TRBV27 and J is TRBJ1-5; possibly TRBD1 for D (5 bases). V lost 5 bases and J 4 bases, leaving 15 bases between the germline ends. Germline V lookup: CDR1 MNHEY, CDR2 SMNVEV (reference sequence). The CDR3 has 15 residues. The CDR3: CASSPRDGRNQPQHF. CDR3 bases: TGTGCCAGCAGTCCGCGGGACGGGAGGAATCAGCCCCAGCATTTT.

This clone showed up just a few times. This may be a read error: a much more frequent sequence differs by one nucleotide. The CDR3 region is CASSLTNTEAFF. CDR3 in DNA: TGTGCCAGCAGCTTGACGAACACTGAAGCTTTCTTT. V gene TRBV7-6 combines with J gene TRBJ1-1; no clear D. The CDR3 has 12 amino acids. Trimming took 3 bases from V and 1 from J, leaving 3 bases between them. The V gene's germline CDR1 is SGHVS and CDR2 FNYEAQ.

This chain links TRBV7-2 with TRBJ1-1; D is unclear. Germline-derived CDR1 and CDR2 are SGHTA and FQGNSA. The V and J ends lost 0 bases and 3 bases respectively, with 11 bases between them. The CDR3 length is 15 residues. The chain's CDR3 is CASSLAPGFDTEAFF. The CDR3 region has the DNA TGTGCCAGCAGCTTAGCGCCCGGGTTTGACACTGAAGCTTTCTTT.

This clone has just a few counts. The rearrangement joins TRBV6-5 to TRBJ2-1; weak D call: TRBD2 (6 bases). Germline V CDR1 and CDR2: MNHEY, SVGAGI. The V and J ends lost 6 bases and 1 base respectively, with 13 bases between them. The CDR3 extends over 15 amino acids. As DNA, the CDR3 is TGTGCCAGCAGGATACGGGGGTTGTCCTACAATGAGCAGTTCTTC. Translated, it gives CASRIRGLSYNEQFF.

The chain recombines TRBV29-1 with TRBJ2-6; the match to TRBD1 covers 10 bases. Germline CDR1 and CDR2: SQVTM and ANQGSEA. The junction had 0 bases not matched to a gene; V was cut back by 4 bases and J by 0 bases. The CDR3 is 15 residues long. The CDR3 DNA is TGCAGCGTTGGACAGGGGGCCTCTGGGGCCAACGTCCTGACTTTC. It codes for CSVGQGASGANVLTF.

This clone was counted only a few times. The gene calls are TRBV9 and TRBJ2-5; 9 bases match TRBD1. The germline gives CDR1 SGDLS, CDR2 YYNGEE. V gave up 2 bases and J gave up 3 bases; unmatched junction bases: 8. The CDR3 sequence is 16 residues long. DNA of the CDR3: TGTGCCAGCAGCGTTTTCCCGGGACAGGGCGAAGAGACCCAGTACTTC. This sequence encodes CASSVFPGQGEETQYF.

There are a few counts of this clone. This chain joins TRBV7-2 and TRBJ1-1, with D unresolved. Germline V gene sequence: CDR1 SGHTA, CDR2 FQGNSA. The CDR3 sequence is 13 residues long. V gave up 0 bases and J gave up 8 bases, with 10 bases separating them. The CDR3 reads CASSLAVGEEAFF. The DNA for the CDR3 is TGTGCCAGCAGCTTAGCGGTGGGAGAGGAAGCTTTCTTT.

The rearrangement links TRBV18 to TRBJ2-2; no firm D call. Germline values: CDR1 KGHSH, CDR2 LQKENI. V was clipped by 3 bases and J by 6 bases, with 17 bases between them. This CDR3 has 16 amino acids. In DNA, the CDR3 is TGTGCCAGCTCACCTTACCCACCGGAGACGGCCGGGGAGCTGTTTTTT. Encoded protein: CASSPYPPETAGELFF.

This clone occurred a few times. The CDR3 DNA is TGTGCCAGCACTCAGGGGGCATCGCTGCGTAATTCACCCCTCCACTTT. Protein: CASTQGASLRNSPLHF. The rearrangement links TRBV27 to TRBJ1-6; TRBD1 matches at 8 bases. Losses at the gene ends were 7 bases for V and 6 bases for J; bases not matched to a gene: 11. Per the germline V gene, CDR1 is MNHEY and CDR2 is SMNVEV (reference sequence). The CDR3 has 16 residues.

This chain connects TRBV4-3 to TRBJ2-2; no clear D. This CDR3 is built from 12 residues. Trimming removed 0 bases from V and 7 bases from J, with 3 bases in between. Germline CDR1 LGHNA, CDR2 YSLEER. The DNA for the CDR3 is TGCGCCAGCAGCCAAGATGGCGGGGAGCTGTTTTTT. Protein: CASSQDGGELFF.

This sequence joins TRBV11-3 and TRBJ2-1; the D is unclear. V was shortened by 1 base and J by 7 bases, with 8 bases between the two germline ends. The CDR3 extends over 13 amino acids. Germline V gives CDR1 SGHNT, CDR2 YENEEA. The CDR3 DNA sequence: TGTGCCAGCAGCTTAGGGTCCAGGAATGAGCAGTTCTTC. As protein: CASSLGSRNEQFF.

The V call is TRBV7-8, the J call TRBJ2-1, with 8 bases lining up with TRBD1. CDR3 length: 16 amino acids. Germline CDR1 is SGHVS and CDR2 is FQNEAQ. Trimming took 5 bases from V and 1 from J; bases not matched to a gene: 7. The CDR3 bases are TGTGCCAGCAGCCCAACCCGACAGGGGTCCTACAATGAGCAGTTCTTC. This encodes CASSPTRQGSYNEQFF.

This clone was found a few times. The sample carries other DNA sequences with the same CDR3. The rearrangement uses TRBV7-2 and TRBJ2-1; D is undetermined. The CDR3 extends over 11 amino acids. From germline, CDR1 is SGHTA and CDR2 FQGNSA. Trimming stripped 2 bases from V and 7 bases from J, with 3 bases between. The CDR3 spells CASSLLNEQFF. CDR3 coding DNA: TGTGCCAGCAGCTTACTAAATGAGCAGTTCTTC.